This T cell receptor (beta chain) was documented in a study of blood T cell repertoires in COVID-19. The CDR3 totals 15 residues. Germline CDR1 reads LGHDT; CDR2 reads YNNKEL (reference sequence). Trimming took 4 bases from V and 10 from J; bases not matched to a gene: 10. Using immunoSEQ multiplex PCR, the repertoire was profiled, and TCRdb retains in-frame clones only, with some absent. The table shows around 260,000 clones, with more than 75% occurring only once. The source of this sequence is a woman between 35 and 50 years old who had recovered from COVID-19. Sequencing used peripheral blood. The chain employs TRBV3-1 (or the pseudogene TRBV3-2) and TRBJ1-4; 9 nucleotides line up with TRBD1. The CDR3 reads CASSPLDRGDGKLFF. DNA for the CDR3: TGTGCCAGCAGCCCCCTGGACAGGGGCGACGGAAAACTGTTTTTT.